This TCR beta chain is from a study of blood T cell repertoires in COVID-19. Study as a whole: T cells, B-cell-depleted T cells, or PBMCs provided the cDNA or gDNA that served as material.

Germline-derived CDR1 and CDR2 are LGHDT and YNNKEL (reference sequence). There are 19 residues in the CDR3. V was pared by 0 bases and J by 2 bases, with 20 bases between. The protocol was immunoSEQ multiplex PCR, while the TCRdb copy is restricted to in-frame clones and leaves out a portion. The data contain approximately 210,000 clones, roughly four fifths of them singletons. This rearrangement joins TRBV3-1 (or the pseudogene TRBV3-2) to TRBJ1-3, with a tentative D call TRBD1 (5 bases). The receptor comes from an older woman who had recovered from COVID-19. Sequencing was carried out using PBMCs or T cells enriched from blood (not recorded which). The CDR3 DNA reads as TGTGCCAGCAGCCAAGAGGCTCAGGGATTAAGGGGTACTGGAAACACCATATATTTT. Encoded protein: CASSQEAQGLRGTGNTIYF.